The rows below give T cell receptor beta chains drawn from one sample of a study of T cell responses to AZD1222 COVID-19 vaccine. Assay used: immunoSEQ multiplex PCR; TCRdb lists only in-frame clones, some missing. The sample yields some 200,000 clones, 91% seen once. Material: peripheral blood, obtained 28 days after the second AZD1222 dose. All receptors come from an adult who received the AZD1222 COVID-19 vaccine. Both conserved end residues are part of each CDR3. D genes are given only for firm matches. The size of a clone is reported for some rows only, either as once, few or many, or as a class for expanded clones.

V,size,D,J,CDR3,DNA
TRBV5-1,.,.,TRBJ2-1,CASSLDIASLYNEQFF,TGCGCCAGCAGCTTGGATATAGCCTCACTTTACAATGAGCAGTTCTTC
TRBV27,.,.,TRBJ2-3,CASSFPGIDTQYF,TGTGCCAGCAGTTTTCCAGGGATAGATACGCAGTATTTT
TRBV11-2,.,.,TRBJ1-6,CASKTGIYSPLHF,TGTGCCAGCAAAACAGGGATCTATTCACCCCTCCACTTT
TRBV27,.,TRBD1,TRBJ1-6,CASSPRTGGAYNSPLHF,TGTGCCAGCAGTCCTCGGACAGGGGGCGCGTATAATTCACCCCTCCACTTT
TRBV3-1/TRBV3-2,.,.,TRBJ1-5,CASSPTWDQPQHF,TGTGCCAGCAGCCCTACGTGGGATCAGCCCCAGCATTTT
TRBV27,.,.,TRBJ2-7,CASSLGYSYEQYF,TGTGCCAGCAGCCTCGGATACTCCTACGAGCAGTACTTC
TRBV4-3,.,.,TRBJ1-4,CASSQYGGNEKLFF,TGCGCCAGCAGCCAATACGGAGGGAATGAAAAACTGTTTTTT
TRBV10-2,.,.,TRBJ2-7,CATAGQTYEQYF,TGCGCCACGGCTGGGCAGACCTACGAGCAGTACTTC
TRBV7-2,.,.,TRBJ2-4,CASSLVEDQNIQYF,TGTGCCAGCAGCTTAGTCGAGGACCAAAACATTCAGTACTTC
TRBV6-5,.,TRBD2,TRBJ2-5,CASSYRLAVFQETQYF,TGTGCCAGCAGTTACCGACTAGCGGTTTTCCAAGAGACCCAGTACTTC
TRBV30,.,.,TRBJ1-1,CAWSVKYVGWGTEAFF,TGTGCCTGGAGTGTAAAGTATGTGGGTTGGGGCACTGAAGCTTTCTTT
TRBV27,.,TRBD1,TRBJ1-5,CASSFYSGTGNQPQHF,TGTGCCAGCAGTTTTTACTCCGGGACAGGGAATCAGCCCCAGCATTTT
TRBV28,.,.,TRBJ2-5,CASSFLLGAVETQYF,TGTGCCAGCAGTTTCCTACTGGGAGCCGTTGAGACCCAGTACTTC
TRBV12-3/TRBV12-4,.,.,TRBJ2-7,CASSRRLSGQYF,TGTGCCAGCAGCCGACGGCTTTCGGGGCAGTACTTC
TRBV7-3,.,.,TRBJ1-6,CASSFGTNSPLHF,TGTGCCAGCAGCTTCGGGACTAATTCACCCCTCCACTTT
TRBV5-1,.,TRBD1,TRBJ1-1,CASSFLAGGANTEAFF,TGCGCCAGCAGCTTTCTGGCAGGGGGGGCGAACACTGAAGCTTTCTTT
TRBV5-1,.,TRBD1,TRBJ1-1,CASRQGADTEAFF,TGCGCCAGCAGGCAGGGGGCTGACACTGAAGCTTTCTTT
TRBV10-1,once,TRBD2,TRBJ2-3,CASSEGLAGGTDTQYF,TGCGCCAGCAGTGAGGGACTAGCGGGAGGGACAGATACGCAGTATTTT
TRBV3-1/TRBV3-2,.,.,TRBJ1-2,CASSQEGARRGGYTF,TGTGCCAGCAGCCAAGAAGGGGCGCGACGGGGCGGCTACACCTTC
TRBV6-2/TRBV6-3,.,TRBD2,TRBJ2-7,CASSAAGREYF,TGTGCCAGCAGTGCCGCTGGGAGGGAGTACTTC
TRBV15,.,TRBD1,TRBJ2-4,CATGLDRGNIQYF,TGTGCCACCGGATTGGACAGGGGCAACATTCAGTACTTC
TRBV9,.,.,TRBJ2-1,CASSVGDFSEQFF,TGTGCCAGCAGCGTTGGGGACTTTAGTGAGCAGTTCTTC
TRBV11-2,.,TRBD2,TRBJ2-3,CASGISGVTDTQYF,TGTGCCAGCGGTATAAGCGGGGTCACAGATACGCAGTATTTT
TRBV28,few,.,TRBJ2-7,CATQLLGSGTGQYF,TGTGCCACCCAGTTACTTGGGTCAGGGACGGGGCAGTACTTC
TRBV7-9,.,.,TRBJ1-4,CASSFAVPTNEKLFF,TGTGCCAGCAGCTTTGCGGTCCCAACTAATGAAAAACTGTTTTTT
TRBV7-9,.,TRBD1,TRBJ1-1,CASSVQGANTEAFF,TGTGCCAGCAGCGTCCAGGGGGCGAACACTGAAGCTTTCTTT
TRBV24-1,.,TRBD2,TRBJ2-1,CATSNPSGPYNEQFF,TGTGCCACCAGCAACCCTAGCGGACCCTACAATGAGCAGTTCTTC
TRBV6-5,.,.,TRBJ1-2,CASSYSSRDNHGYTF,TGTGCCAGCAGTTACTCGTCCCGGGACAATCATGGCTACACCTTC
TRBV27,.,.,TRBJ1-2,CASRGGYGYTF,TGTGCCAGCAGGGGCGGCTATGGCTACACCTTC
TRBV30,once,.,TRBJ1-1,CAAERAAMNTEAFF,TGTGCCGCGGAAAGGGCAGCCATGAACACTGAAGCTTTCTTT
TRBV28,.,.,TRBJ1-3,CASSSTVSGNTIYF,TGTGCCAGCAGTTCGACAGTCTCTGGAAACACCATATATTTT
TRBV6-5,once,TRBD1,TRBJ2-1,CASRGQGWVNEQFF,TGTGCCAGCAGAGGACAGGGTTGGGTCAATGAGCAGTTCTTC
TRBV2,.,.,TRBJ2-6,CASSYSLTSSGANVLTF,TGTGCCAGCAGCTACTCCCTTACGAGCTCTGGGGCCAACGTCCTGACTTTC
TRBV14,.,.,TRBJ2-5,CASSQQNFWETQYF,TGTGCCAGCAGCCAGCAGAACTTTTGGGAGACCCAGTACTTC
TRBV27,.,TRBD1,TRBJ1-2,CASRKRDSYVYTF,TGTGCCAGCAGGAAACGGGACAGCTATGTCTACACCTTC
TRBV5-4,.,.,TRBJ1-2,CASGQDGYTF,TGTGCCAGCGGTCAAGATGGCTACACCTTC
TRBV6-5,.,.,TRBJ1-2,CASSPSGGAHYGYTF,TGTGCCAGCAGTCCGTCGGGGGGCGCCCACTATGGCTACACCTTC
TRBV28,once,.,TRBJ1-1,CASSLLGAMNTEAFF,TGTGCCAGCAGTTTATTAGGGGCAATGAACACTGAAGCTTTCTTT
TRBV18,.,TRBD1,TRBJ1-1,CASSPTPWTGNTEAFF,TGTGCCAGCTCACCCACCCCGTGGACAGGGAACACTGAAGCTTTCTTT
TRBV2,.,.,TRBJ1-2,CASSGGLDGYTF,TGTGCCAGCAGTGGGGGGCTGGATGGCTACACCTTC
TRBV24-1,.,TRBD2,TRBJ2-1,CATSDPLAGGPRVNEQFF,TGTGCCACCAGTGATCCCCTAGCGGGAGGGCCCAGAGTCAATGAGCAGTTCTTC
TRBV7-9,.,.,TRBJ2-7,CASSLIPGIGEQYF,TGTGCCAGCAGCTTAATTCCGGGGATAGGCGAGCAGTACTTC
TRBV5-1,.,TRBD1,TRBJ1-1,CASSTWTGSNTEAFF,TGCGCCAGCAGCACGTGGACAGGGTCGAACACTGAAGCTTTCTTT
TRBV29-1,once,.,TRBJ1-2,CSVEEVGEGGYTF,TGCAGCGTTGAAGAGGTAGGGGAAGGGGGCTACACCTTC
TRBV27,.,.,TRBJ1-1,CASWTGGLNTEAFF,TGTGCCAGTTGGACCGGGGGGCTGAACACTGAAGCTTTCTTT
TRBV29-1,few,.,TRBJ1-1,CSVEKGLNTEAFF,TGCAGCGTTGAAAAGGGACTGAACACTGAAGCTTTCTTT
TRBV24-1,.,.,TRBJ2-2,CATGAGYTGELFF,TGTGCCACGGGGGCGGGATACACCGGGGAGCTGTTTTTT
TRBV5-1,few,.,TRBJ2-2,CASSSGLRGGELFF,TGCGCCAGCAGCTCGGGACTGCGTGGCGGGGAGCTGTTTTTT
TRBV4-1,many,.,TRBJ2-1,CASSQVGTRNNEQFF,TGCGCCAGCAGCCAAGTGGGGACCAGAAACAATGAGCAGTTCTTC
TRBV24-1,.,.,TRBJ1-3,CATTSRDGNTIYF,TGTGCCACTACTAGCCGGGACGGAAACACCATATATTTT
TRBV11-2,once,.,TRBJ1-1,CASSPAPGGEAFF,TGTGCCAGCAGTCCCGCCCCGGGCGGTGAAGCTTTCTTT
TRBV5-4,.,.,TRBJ2-1,CASSLARSSYNEQFF,TGTGCCAGCAGCTTAGCCAGGAGCTCCTACAATGAGCAGTTCTTC
TRBV24-1,.,TRBD2,TRBJ2-1,CATGGGRLNNEQFF,TGTGCCACCGGCGGCGGGAGGCTAAACAATGAGCAGTTCTTC
TRBV10-1,.,.,TRBJ1-1,CASMHREPPSTEAFF,TGCGCCAGCATGCACCGGGAACCTCCCTCAACTGAAGCTTTCTTT
TRBV18,.,.,TRBJ2-2,CASSPKGMNTGELFF,TGTGCCAGCTCACCAAAGGGGATGAACACCGGGGAGCTGTTTTTT
TRBV27,.,TRBD1,TRBJ2-2,CASRPRGRTTGELFF,TGTGCCAGCAGGCCGAGGGGGCGAACGACCGGGGAGCTGTTTTTT
TRBV2,.,.,TRBJ2-7,CASSGFYEQYF,TGTGCCAGCAGTGGGTTCTACGAGCAGTACTTC
TRBV4-1,.,.,TRBJ1-6,CASSHPNRDNSPLHF,TGCGCCAGCAGCCACCCCAACCGGGATAATTCACCCCTCCACTTT
TRBV19,.,TRBD2,TRBJ2-7,CASRGSGSSYEQYF,TGTGCCAGTAGAGGTAGCGGGAGCTCCTACGAGCAGTACTTC